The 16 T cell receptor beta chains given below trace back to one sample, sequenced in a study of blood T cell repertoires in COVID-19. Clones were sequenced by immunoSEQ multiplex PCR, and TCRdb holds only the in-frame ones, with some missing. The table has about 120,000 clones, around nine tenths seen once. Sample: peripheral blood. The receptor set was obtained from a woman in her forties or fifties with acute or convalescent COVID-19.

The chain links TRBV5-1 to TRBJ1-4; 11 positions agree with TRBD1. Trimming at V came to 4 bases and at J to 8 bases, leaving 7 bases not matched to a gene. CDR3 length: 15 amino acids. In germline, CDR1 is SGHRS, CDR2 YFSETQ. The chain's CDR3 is CASSTGQGAEEKLFF. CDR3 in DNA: TGCGCCAGCAGCACAGGACAGGGGGCGGAGGAAAAACTGTTTTTT.

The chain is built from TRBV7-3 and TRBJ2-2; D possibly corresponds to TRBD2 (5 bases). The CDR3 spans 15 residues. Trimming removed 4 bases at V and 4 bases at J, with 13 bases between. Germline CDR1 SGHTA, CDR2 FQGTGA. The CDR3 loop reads CASSYMGAGTGELFF. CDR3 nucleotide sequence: TGTGCCAGCAGCTACATGGGTGCGGGCACCGGGGAGCTGTTTTTT. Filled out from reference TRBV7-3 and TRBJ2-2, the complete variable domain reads GAGVSQTPSNKVTEKGKYVELRCDPISGHTALYWYRQSLGQGPEFLIYFQGTGAADDSGLPNDRFFAVRPEGSVSTLKIQRTERGDSAVYLCASSYMGAGTGELFFGEGSRLTVL.

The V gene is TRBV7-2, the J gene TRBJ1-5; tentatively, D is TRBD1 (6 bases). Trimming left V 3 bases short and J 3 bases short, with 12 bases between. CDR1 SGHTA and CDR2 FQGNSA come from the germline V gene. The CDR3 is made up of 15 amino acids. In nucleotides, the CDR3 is TGTGCCAGCAGCTTTATTTCAGGGGCCAATCAGCCCCAGCATTTT. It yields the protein CASSFISGANQPQHF.

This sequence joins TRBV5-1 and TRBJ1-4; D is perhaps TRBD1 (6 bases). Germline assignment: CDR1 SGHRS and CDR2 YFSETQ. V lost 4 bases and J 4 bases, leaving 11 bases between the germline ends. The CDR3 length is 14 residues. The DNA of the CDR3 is TGCGCCAGCAGCCCCAGGACAGATAATGAAAAACTGTTTTTT. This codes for CASSPRTDNEKLFF.

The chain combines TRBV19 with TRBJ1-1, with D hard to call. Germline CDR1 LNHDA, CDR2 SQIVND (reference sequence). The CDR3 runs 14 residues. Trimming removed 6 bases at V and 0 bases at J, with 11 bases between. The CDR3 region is CASRPRFMNTEAFF. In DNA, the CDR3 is TGTGCCAGTAGACCCAGGTTCATGAACACTGAAGCTTTCTTT.

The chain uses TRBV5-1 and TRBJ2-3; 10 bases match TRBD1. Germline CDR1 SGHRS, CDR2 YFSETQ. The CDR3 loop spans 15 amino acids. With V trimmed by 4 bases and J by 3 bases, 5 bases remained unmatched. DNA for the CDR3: TGCGCCAGCAGCCCGGGACAGGGGTTGACAGATACGCAGTATTTT. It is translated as CASSPGQGLTDTQYF.

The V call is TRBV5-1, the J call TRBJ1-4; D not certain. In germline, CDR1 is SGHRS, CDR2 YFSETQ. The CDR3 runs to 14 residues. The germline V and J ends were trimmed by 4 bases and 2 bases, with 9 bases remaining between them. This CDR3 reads CASSVGGTNEKLFF. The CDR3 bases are TGCGCCAGCAGCGTGGGAGGGACTAATGAAAAACTGTTTTTT.

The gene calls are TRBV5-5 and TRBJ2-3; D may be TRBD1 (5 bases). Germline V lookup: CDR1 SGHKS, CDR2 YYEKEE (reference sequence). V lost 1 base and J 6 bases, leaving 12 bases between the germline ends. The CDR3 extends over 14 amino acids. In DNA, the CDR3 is TGTGCCAGCAGCTTGTCCCCAGGGTTGGATACGCAGTATTTT. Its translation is CASSLSPGLDTQYF.

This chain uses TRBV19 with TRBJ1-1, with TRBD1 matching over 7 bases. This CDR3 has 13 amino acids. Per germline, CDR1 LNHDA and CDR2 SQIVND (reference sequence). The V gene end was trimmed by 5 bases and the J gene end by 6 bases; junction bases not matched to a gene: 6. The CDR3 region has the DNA TGTGCCAGTAGTTCGGGACAGCGCCCTGAAGCTTTCTTT. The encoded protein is CASSSGQRPEAFF.

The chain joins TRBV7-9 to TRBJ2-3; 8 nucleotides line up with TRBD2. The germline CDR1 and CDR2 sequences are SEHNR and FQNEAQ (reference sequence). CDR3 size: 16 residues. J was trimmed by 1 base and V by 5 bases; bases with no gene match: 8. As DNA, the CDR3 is TGTGCCAGCAGCCCTTCGGGGGGGCAACGCACAGATACGCAGTATTTT. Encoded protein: CASSPSGGQRTDTQYF.

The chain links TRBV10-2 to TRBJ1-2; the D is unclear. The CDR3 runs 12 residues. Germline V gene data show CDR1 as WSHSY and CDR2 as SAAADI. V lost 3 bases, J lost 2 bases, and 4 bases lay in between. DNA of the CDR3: TGCGCCAGCAGTGACAAAAACTATGGCTACACCTTC. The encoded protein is CASSDKNYGYTF.

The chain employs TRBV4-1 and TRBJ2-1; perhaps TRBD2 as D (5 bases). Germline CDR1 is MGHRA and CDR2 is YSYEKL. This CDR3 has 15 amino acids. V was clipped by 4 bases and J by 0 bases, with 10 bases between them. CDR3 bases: TGCGCCAGCAGCCGAGCGGAAAGCTCCTACAATGAGCAGTTCTTC. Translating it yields CASSRAESSYNEQFF.

As DNA, the CDR3 is TGTGCCAGCAGCCAAGGGCTAGCGGGAGCCCCAACCCCCTACGAGCAGTACTTC. It is translated as CASSQGLAGAPTPYEQYF. The chain joins TRBV3-1 (or the pseudogene TRBV3-2) to TRBJ2-7; 10 nucleotides agree with TRBD2. CDR3 size: 18 residues. From germline, CDR1 is LGHDT and CDR2 YNNKEL (reference sequence). J was trimmed by 2 bases and V by 1 base; bases with no gene match: 11.

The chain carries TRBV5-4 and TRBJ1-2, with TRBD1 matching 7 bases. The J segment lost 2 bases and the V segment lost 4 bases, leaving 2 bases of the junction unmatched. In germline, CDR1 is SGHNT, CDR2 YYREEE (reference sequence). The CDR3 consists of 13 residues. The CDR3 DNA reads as TGTGCCAGCAGCCAGACAGGGAACTATGGCTACACCTTC. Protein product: CASSQTGNYGYTF. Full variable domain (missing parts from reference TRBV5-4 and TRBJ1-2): ETGVTQSPTHLIKTRGQQVTLRCSSQSGHNTVSWYQQALGQGPQFIFQYYREEENGRGNFPPRFSGLQFPNYSSELNVNALELDDSALYLCASSQTGNYGYTFGSGTRLTVV.

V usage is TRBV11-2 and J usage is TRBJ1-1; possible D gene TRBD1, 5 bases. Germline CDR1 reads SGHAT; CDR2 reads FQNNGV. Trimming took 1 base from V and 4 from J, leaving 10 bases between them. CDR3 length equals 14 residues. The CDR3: CASSLAGRSTEAFF. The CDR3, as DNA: TGTGCCAGCAGCTTAGCAGGGCGTAGCACTGAAGCTTTCTTT.

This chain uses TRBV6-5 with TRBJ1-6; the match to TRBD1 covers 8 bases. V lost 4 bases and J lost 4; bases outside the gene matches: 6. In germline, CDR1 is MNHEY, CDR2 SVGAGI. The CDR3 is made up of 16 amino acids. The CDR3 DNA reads TGTGCCAGCAGTTCCGGACAGGGAGAATATAATTCACCCCTCCACTTT. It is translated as CASSSGQGEYNSPLHF.